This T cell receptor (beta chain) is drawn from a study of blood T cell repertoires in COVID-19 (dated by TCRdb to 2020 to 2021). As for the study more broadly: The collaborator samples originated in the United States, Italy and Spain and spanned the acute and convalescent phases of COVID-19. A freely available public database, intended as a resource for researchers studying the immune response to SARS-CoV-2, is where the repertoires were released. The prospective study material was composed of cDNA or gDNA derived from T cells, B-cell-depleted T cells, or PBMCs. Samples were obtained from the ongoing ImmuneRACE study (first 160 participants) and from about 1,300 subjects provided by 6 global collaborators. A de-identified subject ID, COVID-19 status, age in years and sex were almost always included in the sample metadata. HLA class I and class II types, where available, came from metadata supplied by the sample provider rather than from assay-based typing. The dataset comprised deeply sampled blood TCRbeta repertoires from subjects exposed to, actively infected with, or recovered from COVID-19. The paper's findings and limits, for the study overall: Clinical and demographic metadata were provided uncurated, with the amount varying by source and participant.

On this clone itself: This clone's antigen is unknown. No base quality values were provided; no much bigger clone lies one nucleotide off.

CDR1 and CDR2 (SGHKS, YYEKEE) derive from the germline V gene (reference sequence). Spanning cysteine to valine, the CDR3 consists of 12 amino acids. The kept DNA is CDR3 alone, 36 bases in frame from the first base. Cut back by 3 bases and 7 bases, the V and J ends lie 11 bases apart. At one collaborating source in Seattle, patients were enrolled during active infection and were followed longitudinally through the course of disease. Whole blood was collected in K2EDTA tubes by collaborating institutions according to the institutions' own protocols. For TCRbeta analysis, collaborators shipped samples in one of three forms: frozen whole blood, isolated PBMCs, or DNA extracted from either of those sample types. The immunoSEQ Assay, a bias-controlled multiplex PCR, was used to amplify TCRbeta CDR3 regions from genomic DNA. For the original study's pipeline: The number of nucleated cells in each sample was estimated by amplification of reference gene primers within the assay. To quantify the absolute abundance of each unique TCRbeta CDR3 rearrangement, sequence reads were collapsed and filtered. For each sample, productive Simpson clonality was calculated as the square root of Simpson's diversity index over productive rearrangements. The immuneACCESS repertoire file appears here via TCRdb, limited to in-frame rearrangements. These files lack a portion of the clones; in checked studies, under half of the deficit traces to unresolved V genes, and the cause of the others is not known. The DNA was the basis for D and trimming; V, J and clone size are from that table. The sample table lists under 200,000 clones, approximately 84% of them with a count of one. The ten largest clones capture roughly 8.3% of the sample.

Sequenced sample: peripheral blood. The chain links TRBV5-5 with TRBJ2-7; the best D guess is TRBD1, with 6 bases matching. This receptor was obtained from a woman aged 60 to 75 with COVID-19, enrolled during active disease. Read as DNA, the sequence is TGTGCCAGCAGCTATGGACAGTTTGAGCAGTACGTC. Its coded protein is CASSYGQFEQYV.